This T cell receptor (beta chain) is from a study of blood T cell repertoires in COVID-19. Turning to the study itself: There were acute and convalescent COVID-19 samples, and they came from the United States, Italy and Spain.

Repertoires were generated with immunoSEQ multiplex PCR, while TCRdb's copy carries only in-frame clones and drops some. The sample holds 200,000 to 250,000 clones, about 78% seen once. This clone appeared a single time. The source is a woman aged 70 to 79 with acute or convalescent COVID-19. The sample was peripheral blood.

The CDR3 is CASSIQTSTDTQYF. The CDR3 DNA reads as TGCGCCAGCAGCATCCAGACTAGCACAGATACGCAGTATTTT. The chain links TRBV5-1 to TRBJ2-3, with unresolved D. This CDR3 comprises 14 residues. V was pared by 4 bases and J by 0 bases, with 9 bases between. Germline CDR1 is SGHRS and CDR2 is YFSETQ.